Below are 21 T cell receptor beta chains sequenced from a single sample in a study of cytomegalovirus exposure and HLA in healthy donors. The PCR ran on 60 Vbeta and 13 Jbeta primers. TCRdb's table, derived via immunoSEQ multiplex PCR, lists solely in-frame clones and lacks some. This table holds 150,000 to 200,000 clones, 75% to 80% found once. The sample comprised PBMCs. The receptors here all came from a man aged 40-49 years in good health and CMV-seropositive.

CDR3 protein: CASSPRDSGAGTDTQYF. Written as DNA, the CDR3 is TGTGCCAGCTCACCACGAGACTCAGGGGCGGGCACAGATACGCAGTATTTT. The gene calls are TRBV18 and TRBJ2-3; D is perhaps TRBD1 (6 bases). This CDR3 region has 17 residues. The V gene lost 1 base and the J gene lost 1 base, with 15 bases spanning the gap. Germline CDR1 and CDR2: KGHSH and LQKENI.

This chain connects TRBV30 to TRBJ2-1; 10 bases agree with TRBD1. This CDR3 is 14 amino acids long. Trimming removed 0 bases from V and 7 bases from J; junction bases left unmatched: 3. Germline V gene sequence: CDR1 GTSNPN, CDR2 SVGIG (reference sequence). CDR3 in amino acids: CAWSVKDRGNEQFF. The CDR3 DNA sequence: TGTGCCTGGAGTGTAAAGGACAGGGGGAATGAGCAGTTCTTC.

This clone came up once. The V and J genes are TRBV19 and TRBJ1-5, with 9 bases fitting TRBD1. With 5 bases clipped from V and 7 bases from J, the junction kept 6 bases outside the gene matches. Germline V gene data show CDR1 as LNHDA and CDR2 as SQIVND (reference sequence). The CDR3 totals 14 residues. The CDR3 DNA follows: TGTGCCAGTAGTTTCACAGGGGGCAGGCAGCCCCAGCATTTT. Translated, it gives CASSFTGGRQPQHF.

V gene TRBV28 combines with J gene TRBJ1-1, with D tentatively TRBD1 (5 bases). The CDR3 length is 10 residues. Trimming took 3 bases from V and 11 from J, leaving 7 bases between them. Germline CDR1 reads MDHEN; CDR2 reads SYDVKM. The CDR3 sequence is CASSLGGAFF. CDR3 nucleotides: TGTGCCAGCAGTTTGGGGGGGGCTTTCTTT.

DNA of the CDR3: TGTGCCAGCAAGTTAGACTATGGCTACACCTTC. It yields the protein CASKLDYGYTF. The chain links TRBV6-1 to TRBJ1-2; no clear D. Trimming removed 7 bases from V and 3 bases from J, with 6 bases in between. The CDR3 length is 11 residues. Germline CDR1 MNHNS, CDR2 SASEGT.

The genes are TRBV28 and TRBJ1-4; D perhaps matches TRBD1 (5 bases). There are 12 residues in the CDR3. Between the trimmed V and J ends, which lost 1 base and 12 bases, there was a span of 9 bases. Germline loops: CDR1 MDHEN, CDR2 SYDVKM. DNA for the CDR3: TGTGCCAGCAGTTTATCGCCGGGGGAACTGTTTTTT. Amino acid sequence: CASSLSPGELFF.

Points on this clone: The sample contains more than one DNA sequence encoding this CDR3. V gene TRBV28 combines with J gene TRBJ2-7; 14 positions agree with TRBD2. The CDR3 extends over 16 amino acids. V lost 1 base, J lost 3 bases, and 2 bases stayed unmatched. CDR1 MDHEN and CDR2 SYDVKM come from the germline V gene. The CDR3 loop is CASSLSGTSGSYEQYF. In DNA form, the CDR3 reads TGTGCCAGCAGTTTATCCGGGACTAGCGGGAGCTACGAGCAGTACTTC.

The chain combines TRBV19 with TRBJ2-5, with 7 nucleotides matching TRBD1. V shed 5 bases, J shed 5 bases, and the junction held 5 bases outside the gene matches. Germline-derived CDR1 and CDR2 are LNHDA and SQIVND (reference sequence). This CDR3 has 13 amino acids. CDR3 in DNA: TGTGCCAGTAGTTCAAGGGGGCGCGAGACCCAGTACTTC. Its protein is CASSSRGRETQYF. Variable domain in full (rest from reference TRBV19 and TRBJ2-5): DGGITQSPKYLFRKEGQNVTLSCEQNLNHDAMYWYRQDPGQGLRLIYYSQIVNDFQKGDIAEGYSVSREKKESFPLTVTSAQKNPTAFYLCASSSRGRETQYFGPGTRLLVL.

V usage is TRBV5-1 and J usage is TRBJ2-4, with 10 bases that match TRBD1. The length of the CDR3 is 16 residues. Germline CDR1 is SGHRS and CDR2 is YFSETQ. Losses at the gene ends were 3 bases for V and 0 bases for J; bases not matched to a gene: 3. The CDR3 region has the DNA TGCGCCAGCAGCTCGACAGGGGGCAGAGCCAAAAACATTCAGTACTTC. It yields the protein CASSSTGGRAKNIQYF. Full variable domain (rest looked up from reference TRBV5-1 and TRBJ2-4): KAGVTQTPRYLIKTRGQQVTLSCSPISGHRSVSWYQQTPGQGLQFLFEYFSETQRNKGNFPGRFSGRQFSNSRSEMNVSTLELGDSALYLCASSSTGGRAKNIQYFGAGTRLSVL.

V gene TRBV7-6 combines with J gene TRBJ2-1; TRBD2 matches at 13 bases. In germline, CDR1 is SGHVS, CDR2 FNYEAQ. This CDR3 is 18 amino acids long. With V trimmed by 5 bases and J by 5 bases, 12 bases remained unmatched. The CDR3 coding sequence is TGTGCCAGCAGCCAGAGGACTAGCGGGAGAATAGGCCACAATGAGCAGTTCTTC. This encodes CASSQRTSGRIGHNEQFF.

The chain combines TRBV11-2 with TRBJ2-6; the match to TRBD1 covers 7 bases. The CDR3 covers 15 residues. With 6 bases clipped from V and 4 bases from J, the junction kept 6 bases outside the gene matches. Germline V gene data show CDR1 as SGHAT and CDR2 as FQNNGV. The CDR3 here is CASRRQGSGANVLTF. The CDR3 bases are TGTGCCAGCAGGCGACAGGGCTCCGGGGCCAACGTCCTGACTTTC.

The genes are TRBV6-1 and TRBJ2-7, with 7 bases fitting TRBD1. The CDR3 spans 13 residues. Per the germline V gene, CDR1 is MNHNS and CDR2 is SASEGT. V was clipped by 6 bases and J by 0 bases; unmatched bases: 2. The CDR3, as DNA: TGTGCCAGCAGGTCAGGGGGCTCCTACGAGCAGTACTTC. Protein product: CASRSGGSYEQYF.

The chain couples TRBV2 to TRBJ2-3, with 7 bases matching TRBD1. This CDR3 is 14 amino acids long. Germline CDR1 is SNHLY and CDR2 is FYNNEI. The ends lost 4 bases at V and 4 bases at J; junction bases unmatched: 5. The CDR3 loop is CASSVETGPDTQYF. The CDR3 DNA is TGTGCCAGCAGTGTAGAGACAGGGCCAGATACGCAGTATTTT.

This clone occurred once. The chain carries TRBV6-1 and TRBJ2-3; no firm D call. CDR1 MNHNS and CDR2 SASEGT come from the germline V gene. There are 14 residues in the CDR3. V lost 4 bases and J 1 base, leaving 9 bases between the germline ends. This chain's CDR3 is CASSVAVRTDTQYF. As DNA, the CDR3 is TGTGCCAGCAGTGTTGCGGTTCGCACAGATACGCAGTATTTT.

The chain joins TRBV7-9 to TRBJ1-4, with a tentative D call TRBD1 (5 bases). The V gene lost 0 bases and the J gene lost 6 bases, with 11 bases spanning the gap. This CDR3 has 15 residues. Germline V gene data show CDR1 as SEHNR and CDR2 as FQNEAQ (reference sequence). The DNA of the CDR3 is TGTGCCAGCAGCTTAGCCGGGACTTTAGATGAAAAACTGTTTTTT. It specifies CASSLAGTLDEKLFF.

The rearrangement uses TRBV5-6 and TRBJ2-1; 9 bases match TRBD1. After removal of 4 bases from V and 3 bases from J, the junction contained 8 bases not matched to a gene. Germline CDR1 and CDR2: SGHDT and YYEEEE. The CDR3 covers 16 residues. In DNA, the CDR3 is TGTGCCAGCAGCACTAGACAGGGGGTCGTCTACAATGAGCAGTTCTTC. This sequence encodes CASSTRQGVVYNEQFF.

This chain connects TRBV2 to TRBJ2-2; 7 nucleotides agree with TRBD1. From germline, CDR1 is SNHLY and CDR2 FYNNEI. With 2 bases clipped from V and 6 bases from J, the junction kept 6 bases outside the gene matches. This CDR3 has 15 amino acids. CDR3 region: CASSELGQGAGELFF. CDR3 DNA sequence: TGTGCCAGCAGTGAATTGGGGCAGGGGGCCGGGGAGCTGTTTTTT.

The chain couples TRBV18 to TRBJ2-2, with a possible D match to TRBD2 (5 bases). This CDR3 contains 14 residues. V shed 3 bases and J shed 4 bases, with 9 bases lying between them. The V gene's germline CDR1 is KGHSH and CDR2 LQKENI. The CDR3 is CASSPSGGTGELFF. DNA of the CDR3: TGTGCCAGCTCACCCTCTGGAGGCACCGGGGAGCTGTTTTTT. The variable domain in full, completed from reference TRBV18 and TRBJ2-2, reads NAGVMQNPRHLVRRRGQEARLRCSPMKGHSHVYWYRQLPEEGLKFMVYLQKENIIDESGMPKERFSAEFPKEGPSILRIQQVVRGDSAAYFCASSPSGGTGELFFGEGSRLTVL.

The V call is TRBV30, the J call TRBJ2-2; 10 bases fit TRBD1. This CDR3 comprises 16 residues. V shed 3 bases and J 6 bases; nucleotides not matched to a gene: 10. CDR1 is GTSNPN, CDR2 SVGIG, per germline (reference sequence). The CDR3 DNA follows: TGTGCCTGGAGCCCCGGGACAGGGGAGAAGGCCGGGGAGCTGTTTTTT. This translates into CAWSPGTGEKAGELFF.

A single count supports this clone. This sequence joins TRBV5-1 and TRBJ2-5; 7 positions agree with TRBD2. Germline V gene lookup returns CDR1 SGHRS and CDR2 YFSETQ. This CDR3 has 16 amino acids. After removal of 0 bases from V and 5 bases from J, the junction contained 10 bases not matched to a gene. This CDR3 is CASSLAVLAEGETQYF. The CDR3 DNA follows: TGCGCCAGCAGCTTGGCGGTTCTAGCGGAAGGCGAGACCCAGTACTTC.

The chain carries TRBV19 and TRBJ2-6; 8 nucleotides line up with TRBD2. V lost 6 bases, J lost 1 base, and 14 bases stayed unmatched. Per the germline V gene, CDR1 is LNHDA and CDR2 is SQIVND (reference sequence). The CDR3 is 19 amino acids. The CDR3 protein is CASSLLGTSSFSGANVLTF. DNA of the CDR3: TGTGCCAGTAGCCTTCTTGGGACTAGTTCTTTTTCTGGGGCCAACGTCCTGACTTTC.